This T cell receptor beta chain is drawn from a study of CD8 T cells in ankylosing spondylitis. The CDR3 is made up of 15 amino acids. Germline V gene sequence: CDR1 SGHVS, CDR2 FQNEAQ. Trimming stripped 0 bases from V and 7 bases from J, with 16 bases between. TCRdb processed the 5' RACE reads anew with MiXCR; each CDR3 protein has one entry. This repertoire shows under 300,000 distinct CDR3 sequences, roughly 18% found once; its top ten account for around a third. The material sequenced was blood, either unsorted or a sorted T cell fraction (not recorded which). The origin of this receptor is a male donor with ankylosing spondylitis or in good health (not recorded which). The chain combines TRBV7-8 with TRBJ2-7; unclear D gene. CDR3 region: CASSLALSHLREQYF. CDR3 coding DNA: TGTGCCAGCAGCTTAGCACTCTCCCATTTGAGGGAGCAGTACTTC.